This TCR beta chain was recorded in a study of OX40 agonist ivuxolimab in advanced cancers. In the study overall: With a range of 23 to 79, age averaged approximately 60 years, and 65% to 85% were male.

Worth noting for this clone: Its antigen remains unknown.

Measured with immunoSEQ multiplex PCR; TCRdb has only the in-frame clones, and not every one. Of about 58,000 clones in the sample, roughly four fifths were seen once. Per germline, CDR1 SGHRS and CDR2 YFSETQ. The V end lost 4 bases, the J end lost 1 base, and 11 bases lay between the germline ends. The CDR3 is 14 residues long. Study results and caveats: Also present in some nonresponders was a low level of normalized T-cell clonal expansion.

This TCR derives from an adult with an advanced solid tumor such as melanoma, head and neck, liver or kidney cancer. This specimen consisted of CD4+ or CD8+ T cells sorted from blood, obtained in a trial of the OX40 agonist ivuxolimab. V gene TRBV5-1 combines with J gene TRBJ2-5, with D tentatively TRBD1 (6 bases). The CDR3 sequence is CASSIEQGQETQYF. The DNA for the CDR3 is TGCGCCAGCAGCATCGAACAGGGCCAAGAGACCCAGTACTTC.